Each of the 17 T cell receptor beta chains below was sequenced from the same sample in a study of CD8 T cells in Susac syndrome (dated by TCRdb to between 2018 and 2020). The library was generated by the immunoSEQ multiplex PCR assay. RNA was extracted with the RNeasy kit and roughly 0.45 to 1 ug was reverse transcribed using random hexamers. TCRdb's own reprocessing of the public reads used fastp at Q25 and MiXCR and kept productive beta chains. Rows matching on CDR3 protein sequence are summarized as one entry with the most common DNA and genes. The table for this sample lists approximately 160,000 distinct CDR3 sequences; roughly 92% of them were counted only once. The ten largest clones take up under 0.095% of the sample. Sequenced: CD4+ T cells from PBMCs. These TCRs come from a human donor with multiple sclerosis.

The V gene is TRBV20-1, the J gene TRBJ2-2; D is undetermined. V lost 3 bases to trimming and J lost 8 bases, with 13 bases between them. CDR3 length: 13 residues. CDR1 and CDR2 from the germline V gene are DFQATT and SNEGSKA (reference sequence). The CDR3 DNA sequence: TGCAGTGCTAGCGCCAGTGGGGTTGGGGAGCTGTTTTTT. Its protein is CSASASGVGELFF.

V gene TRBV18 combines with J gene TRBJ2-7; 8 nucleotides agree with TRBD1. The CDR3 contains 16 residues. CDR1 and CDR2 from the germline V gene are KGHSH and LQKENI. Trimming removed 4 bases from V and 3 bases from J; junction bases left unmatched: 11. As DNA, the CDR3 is TGTGCCAGCTCACTCCGACAGGGGTTTAATGTCTACGAGCAGTACTTC. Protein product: CASSLRQGFNVYEQYF.

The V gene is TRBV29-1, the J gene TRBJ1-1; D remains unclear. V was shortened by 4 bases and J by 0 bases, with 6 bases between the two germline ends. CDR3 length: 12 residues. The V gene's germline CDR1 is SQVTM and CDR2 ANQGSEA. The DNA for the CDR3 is TGCAGCGTTGGGAACTTGAACACTGAAGCTTTCTTT. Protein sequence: CSVGNLNTEAFF.

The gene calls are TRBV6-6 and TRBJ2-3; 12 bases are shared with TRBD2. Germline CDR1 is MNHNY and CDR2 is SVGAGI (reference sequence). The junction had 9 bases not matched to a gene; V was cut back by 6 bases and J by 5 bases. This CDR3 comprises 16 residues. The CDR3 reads CASSRLAGALVDTQYF. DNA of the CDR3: TGTGCCAGCAGCCGACTAGCGGGAGCCTTGGTAGATACGCAGTATTTT.

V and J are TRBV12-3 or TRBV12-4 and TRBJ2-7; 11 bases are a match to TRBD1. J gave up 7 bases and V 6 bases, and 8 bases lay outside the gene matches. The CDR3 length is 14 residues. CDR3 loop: CASSPLDRGQEQYF. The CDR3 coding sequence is TGTGCCAGCAGCCCCCTGGACAGGGGGCAGGAGCAGTACTTC.

Written as DNA, the CDR3 is TGTGCCAGCAGCTTAGCGCTACAGGTAGGTGAGCAGTTCTTC. This sequence encodes CASSLALQVGEQFF. The genes are TRBV7-2 and TRBJ2-1, with a weak D call TRBD1 (5 bases). The CDR3 totals 14 residues. Germline V CDR1 and CDR2: SGHTA, FQGNSA. Trimming left V 0 bases short and J 9 bases short, with 12 bases between.

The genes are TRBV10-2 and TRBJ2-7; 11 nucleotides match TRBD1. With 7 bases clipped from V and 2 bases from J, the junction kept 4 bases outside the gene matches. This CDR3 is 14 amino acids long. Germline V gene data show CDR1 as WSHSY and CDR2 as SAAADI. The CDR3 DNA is TGCGCCAGCACTCCGGGACAGGGGGCCTACGAGCAGTACTTC. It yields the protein CASTPGQGAYEQYF.

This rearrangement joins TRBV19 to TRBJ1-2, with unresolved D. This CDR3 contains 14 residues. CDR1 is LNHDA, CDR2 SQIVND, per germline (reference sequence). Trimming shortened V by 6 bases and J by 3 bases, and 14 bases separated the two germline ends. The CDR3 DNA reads TGTGCCAGTAGCTTCGGGATGCTTGACTATGGCTACACCTTC. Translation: CASSFGMLDYGYTF.

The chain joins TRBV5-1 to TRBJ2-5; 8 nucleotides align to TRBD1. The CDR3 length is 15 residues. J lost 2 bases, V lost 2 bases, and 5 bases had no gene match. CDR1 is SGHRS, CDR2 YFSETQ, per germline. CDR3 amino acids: CASSLQGVEQETQYF. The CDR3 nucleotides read TGCGCCAGCAGCTTACAGGGGGTGGAACAAGAGACCCAGTACTTC. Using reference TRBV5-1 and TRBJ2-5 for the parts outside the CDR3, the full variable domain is KAGVTQTPRYLIKTRGQQVTLSCSPISGHRSVSWYQQTPGQGLQFLFEYFSETQRNKGNFPGRFSGRQFSNSRSEMNVSTLELGDSALYLCASSLQGVEQETQYFGPGTRLLVL.

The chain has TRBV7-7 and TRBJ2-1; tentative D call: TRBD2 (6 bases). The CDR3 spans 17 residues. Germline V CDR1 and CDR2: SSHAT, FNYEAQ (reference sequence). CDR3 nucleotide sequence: TGTGCTCCACCCAGGCGGGGCGGGTTAGCGGCGGACAATGAGCAGTTCTTC. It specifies CAPPRRGGLAADNEQFF.

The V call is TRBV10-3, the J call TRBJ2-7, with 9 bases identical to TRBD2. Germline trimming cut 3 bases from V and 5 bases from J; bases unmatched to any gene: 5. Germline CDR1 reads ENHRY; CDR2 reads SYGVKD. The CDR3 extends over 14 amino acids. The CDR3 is CAISDPSGINEQYF. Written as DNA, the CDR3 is TGTGCCATCAGTGACCCTAGCGGGATCAACGAGCAGTACTTC.

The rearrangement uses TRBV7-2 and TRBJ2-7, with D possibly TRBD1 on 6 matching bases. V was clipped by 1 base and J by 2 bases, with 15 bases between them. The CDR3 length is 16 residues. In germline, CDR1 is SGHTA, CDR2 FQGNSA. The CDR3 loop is CASSLGLTGRTYEQYF. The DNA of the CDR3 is TGTGCCAGCAGCTTAGGTTTAACAGGGCGCACCTACGAGCAGTACTTC.

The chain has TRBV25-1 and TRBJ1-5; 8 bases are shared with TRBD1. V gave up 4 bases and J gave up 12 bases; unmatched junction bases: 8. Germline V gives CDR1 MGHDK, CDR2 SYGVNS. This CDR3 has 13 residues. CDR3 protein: CASSAGQGLLQHF. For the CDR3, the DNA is TGTGCCAGCAGTGCTGGACAGGGTTTACTCCAGCATTTT. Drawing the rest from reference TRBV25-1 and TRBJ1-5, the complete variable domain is EADIYQTPRYLVIGTGKKITLECSQTMGHDKMYWYQQDPGMELHLIHYSYGVNSTEKGDLSSESTVSRIRTEHFPLTLESARPSHTSQYLCASSAGQGLLQHFGDGTRLSIL.

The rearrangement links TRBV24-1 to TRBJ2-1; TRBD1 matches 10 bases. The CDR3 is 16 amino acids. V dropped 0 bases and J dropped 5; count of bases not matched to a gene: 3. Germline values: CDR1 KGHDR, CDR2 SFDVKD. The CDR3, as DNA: TGTGCCACCAGTGATTTGGGGACAGGGGAAAACAATGAGCAGTTCTTC. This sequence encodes CATSDLGTGENNEQFF.

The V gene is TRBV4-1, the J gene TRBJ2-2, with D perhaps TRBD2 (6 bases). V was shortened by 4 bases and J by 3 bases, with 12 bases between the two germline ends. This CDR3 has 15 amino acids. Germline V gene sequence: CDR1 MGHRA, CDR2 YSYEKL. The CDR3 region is CASSRGWGDTGELFF. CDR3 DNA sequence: TGCGCCAGCAGCCGGGGGTGGGGGGACACCGGGGAGCTGTTTTTT.

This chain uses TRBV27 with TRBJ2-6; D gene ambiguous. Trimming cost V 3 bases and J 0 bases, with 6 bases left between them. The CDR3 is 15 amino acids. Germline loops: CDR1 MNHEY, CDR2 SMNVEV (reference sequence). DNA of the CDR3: TGTGCCAGCAGTTTTATTAACTCTGGGGCCAACGTCCTGACTTTC. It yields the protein CASSFINSGANVLTF.

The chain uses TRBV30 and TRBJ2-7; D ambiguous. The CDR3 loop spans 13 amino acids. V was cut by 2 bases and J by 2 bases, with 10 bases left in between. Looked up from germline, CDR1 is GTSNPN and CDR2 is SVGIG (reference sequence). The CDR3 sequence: CAWSRIIPYEQYF. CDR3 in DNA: TGTGCCTGGAGTCGTATAATCCCCTACGAGCAGTACTTC. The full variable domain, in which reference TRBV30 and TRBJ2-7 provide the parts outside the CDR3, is SQTIHQWPATLVQPVGSPLSLECTVEGTSNPNLYWYRQAAGRGLQLLFYSVGIGQISSEVPQNLSASRPQDRQFILSSKKLLLSDSGFYLCAWSRIIPYEQYFGPGTRLTVT.